Following are 26 T cell receptor beta chains from one sample sequenced in a study of response to subunit inactivated influenza vaccine. One entry per CDR3 protein results from TCRdb running MiXCR on the RT-PCR reads. Of roughly 630,000 distinct CDR3 sequences in the sample, about 15% were seen once. This specimen consisted of PBMCs from blood, obtained 14 to 15 days before vaccination. The receptor set was obtained from a man between 50 and 59 years old who received an inactivated influenza vaccine.

A remark on this clonotype: The germline gene is not matched at one end of the junction; a read error may be the cause. This rearrangement joins TRBV5-1 to TRBJ2-7, with 9 nucleotides matching TRBD1. Germline assignment: CDR1 SGHRS and CDR2 YFSETQ. The CDR3 loop spans 15 amino acids. CDR3 DNA sequence: TGCGCCTGCAGCCCTGGGACAGGGAGCTCCTACGAGCAGTACTTC. Residues: CACSPGTGSSYEQYF.

In this sample, this clonotype turned up a few times. The CDR3 region has the DNA TGTGCCACCTTAGAGAAGGGGCTAGCGGGGGACGAGCAGTACTTC. This codes for CATLEKGLAGDEQYF. This chain links TRBV10-3 with TRBJ2-7, with TRBD2 identical over 10 bases. This CDR3 contains 15 residues. Germline V CDR1 and CDR2: ENHRY, SYGVKD. The trim removed 10 bases at V and 5 bases at J, leaving 14 bases unmatched.

At least ten counts were recorded for this clonotype. CDR3 in amino acids: CASSQRTSGGSDTQYF. CDR3 nucleotide sequence: TGTGCCAGCAGCCAGCGGACTAGCGGGGGGTCAGATACGCAGTATTTT. V usage is TRBV5-6 and J usage is TRBJ2-3; 14 bases line up with TRBD2. V was pared by 4 bases and J by 4 bases, with 5 bases of the junction left unmatched. The V gene's germline CDR1 is SGHDT and CDR2 YYEEEE. CDR3 length: 16 residues.

This clonotype was seen a few times. The chain joins TRBV5-1 to TRBJ2-5; tentative D call: TRBD2 (5 bases). Germline values: CDR1 SGHRS, CDR2 YFSETQ. With 1 base removed from V and 1 base from J, the gap between germline ends came to 11 bases. This CDR3 comprises 15 residues. The CDR3 region has the DNA TGCGCCAGCAGCTTGTTACGGGATATCCAAGAGACCCAGTACTTC. Its protein product is CASSLLRDIQETQYF. Combining the CDR3 with reference TRBV5-1 and TRBJ2-5 gives the whole variable domain KAGVTQTPRYLIKTRGQQVTLSCSPISGHRSVSWYQQTPGQGLQFLFEYFSETQRNKGNFPGRFSGRQFSNSRSEMNVSTLELGDSALYLCASSLLRDIQETQYFGPGTRLLVL.

The chain recombines TRBV18 with TRBJ1-5, with 8 bases matching TRBD1. V lost 2 bases to trimming and J lost 7 bases; unmatched junction nucleotides: 7. Germline-derived CDR1 and CDR2 are KGHSH and LQKENI. The CDR3 sequence is 15 residues long. The CDR3 DNA reads TGTGCCAGCTCACCAATGCGGACAGGGAACCAGCCCCAGCATTTT. It yields the protein CASSPMRTGNQPQHF.

This clonotype came up many times. The gene calls are TRBV12-3 or TRBV12-4 and TRBJ2-2, with unresolved D. This CDR3 comprises 14 residues. Trimming cost V 3 bases and J 1 base, with 6 bases left between them. CDR3 bases: TGTGCCAGCAGTTTGACCGAGAACACCGGGGAGCTGTTTTTT. It translates to CASSLTENTGELFF.

As regards this clonotype: A much larger clone lies a single base off, so this may be a read error. This chain uses TRBV11-1 with TRBJ2-6; D is undetermined. Trimming stripped 6 bases from V and 2 bases from J, with 26 bases between. The CDR3 runs to 20 residues. Germline CDR1 reads SGHAT; CDR2 reads FQDESV (reference sequence). As DNA, the CDR3 is TGTGCCAGCAGTCCGCCGGTACTTCCTTCTCTGGCTCCTGGGGCCAACGTCCTGACTTTC. Translated: CASSPPVLPSLAPGANVLTF.

This clonotype was seen a few times. The CDR3 DNA sequence: TGTGCCAGCAGTGCCCCCGGTGGGCAGTTCTTC. This codes for CASSAPGGQFF. This chain connects TRBV12-3 or TRBV12-4 to TRBJ2-1; D unclear. Trimming took off 5 bases at V and 12 bases at J, with 11 bases between the two ends. The CDR3 sequence is 11 residues long.

There are a few counts of this clonotype. This sequence joins TRBV6-5 and TRBJ1-3; no clear D. The CDR3 length is 14 residues. The germline CDR1 and CDR2 sequences are MNHEY and SVGAGI. Trimming left V 2 bases short and J 0 bases short, with 5 bases between. The CDR3 here is CASSYQVSGNTIYF. CDR3 coding DNA: TGTGCCAGCAGTTACCAAGTCTCTGGAAACACCATATATTTT.

This clonotype has just a few counts. The chain has TRBV4-1 and TRBJ1-3; 9 nucleotides match TRBD1. The germline V gene encodes CDR1 MGHRA and CDR2 YSYEKL. The CDR3 loop spans 14 amino acids. The junction had 0 bases not matched to a gene; V was cut back by 4 bases and J by 2 bases. The CDR3 bases are TGCGCCAGCAGCCGGGACAGGGCTGGAAACACCATATATTTT. This translates into CASSRDRAGNTIYF.

This clonotype was counted ten times or more. The genes are TRBV15 and TRBJ1-1; D unresolved. Between the trimmed V and J ends, which lost 0 bases and 5 bases, there was a span of 10 bases. Germline assignment: CDR1 LNHNV and CDR2 YYDKDF (reference sequence). The CDR3 is 14 amino acids. The CDR3 coding sequence is TGTGCCACCAGCAGAGATCAAGTGGATACTGAAGCTTTCTTT. Protein product: CATSRDQVDTEAFF. Complete variable domain (other parts from reference TRBV15 and TRBJ1-1): DAMVIQNPRYQVTQFGKPVTLSCSQTLNHNVMYWYQQKSSQAPKLLFHYYDKDFNNEADTPDNFQSRRPNTSFCFLDIRSPGLGDTAMYLCATSRDQVDTEAFFGQGTRLTVV.

This clonotype was seen only a few times. The chain carries TRBV20-1 and TRBJ2-5; 7 positions agree with TRBD1. The junction had 10 bases not matched to a gene; V was cut back by 5 bases and J by 4 bases. The CDR3 extends over 14 amino acids. CDR1 is DFQATT, CDR2 SNEGSKA, per germline (reference sequence). CDR3 coding DNA: TGCAGTGCTCGTTCCACCTACAGGGGAGAGACCCAGTACTTC. Amino acid sequence: CSARSTYRGETQYF.

In its sample, this clonotype was seen a few times. The chain employs TRBV20-1 and TRBJ2-1; TRBD2 matches 9 bases. V was pared by 3 bases and J by 4 bases, with 4 bases of the junction left unmatched. This CDR3 has 14 amino acids. Germline V CDR1 and CDR2: DFQATT, SNEGSKA (reference sequence). The CDR3 nucleotides are TGCAGTGCTAGGCGGGGGGGACCTTACAATGAGCAGTTCTTC. This gives the protein CSARRGGPYNEQFF.

This clonotype was counted at least ten times. The V call is TRBV7-8, the J call TRBJ1-1; D is ambiguous. Germline lookup yields CDR1 SGHVS and CDR2 FQNEAQ. Trimming cost V 0 bases and J 5 bases, with 13 bases left between them. This CDR3 is built from 15 residues. The CDR3 DNA reads as TGTGCCAGCAGCTTAGCTCAGCGCGGACCGACTGAAGCTTTCTTT. Residues: CASSLAQRGPTEAFF.

The rearrangement joins TRBV21-1 to TRBJ1-1. TRBV21-1 corresponds to a pseudogene. The CDR3 totals 14 residues. This CDR3 is CASSKEAANTEAFF. The CDR3 nucleotides read TGTGCCAGCAGCAAAGAAGCAGCGAACACTGAAGCTTTCTTT.

This sequence joins TRBV30 and TRBJ1-5; no clear D. Between the trimmed V and J ends, which lost 1 base and 2 bases, there was a span of 6 bases. Germline loops: CDR1 GTSNPN, CDR2 SVGIG (reference sequence). The CDR3 contains 13 residues. This CDR3 reads CAWSEMGNQPQHF. The CDR3 DNA reads as TGTGCCTGGAGTGAAATGGGCAATCAGCCCCAGCATTTT.

This chain links TRBV7-2 with TRBJ2-7; D possibly corresponds to TRBD2 (7 bases). The germline gives CDR1 SGHTA, CDR2 FQGNSA. This CDR3 region has 14 residues. V lost 5 bases to trimming and J lost 3 bases, with 14 bases between them. The CDR3 DNA follows: TGTGCCAGCAGCCCTGCCGGGGGGCACTACGAGCAGTACTTC. This encodes CASSPAGGHYEQYF.

This clonotype was observed many times. The chain has TRBV5-1 and TRBJ1-5; D is unclear. V was shortened by 4 bases and J by 5 bases, with 13 bases between the two germline ends. CDR3 length: 14 amino acids. Per the germline V gene, CDR1 is SGHRS and CDR2 is YFSETQ. The CDR3 DNA reads TGCGCCAGCAGCCCGGACGGAAACGATCAGCCCCAGCATTTT. It encodes CASSPDGNDQPQHF.

The chain uses TRBV2 and TRBJ2-2; 8 bases map to TRBD1. This CDR3 is built from 18 residues. Germline assignment: CDR1 SNHLY and CDR2 FYNNEI. J gave up 4 bases and V 6 bases, and 16 bases lay outside the gene matches. This CDR3 reads CASRLDRDTLTITGELFF. In DNA, the CDR3 is TGTGCCAGCAGGCTGGACAGGGACACTCTTACAATCACCGGGGAGCTGTTTTTT.

This clonotype was seen only a few times. The J gene is TRBJ2-7, the V gene TRBV7-8; D is undetermined. Germline values: CDR1 SGHVS, CDR2 FQNEAQ. The CDR3 is made up of 14 amino acids. Trimming took off 3 bases at V and 2 bases at J, with 11 bases between the two ends. The CDR3 DNA is TGTGCCAGCAGCTTTAACACGGCTACCTACGAGCAGTACTTC. Its translation: CASSFNTATYEQYF.

V is TRBV5-4 and J is TRBJ2-7; 7 nucleotides match TRBD1. The CDR3 loop spans 13 amino acids. The V gene end was trimmed by 0 bases and the J gene end by 6 bases; junction bases not matched to a gene: 3. In germline, CDR1 is SGHNT, CDR2 YYREEE (reference sequence). The CDR3 spells CASSLEGASEQYF. CDR3 nucleotides: TGTGCCAGCAGCTTGGAGGGGGCTAGCGAGCAGTACTTC.

This clonotype was seen just once. V gene TRBV7-2 combines with J gene TRBJ2-7, with 9 positions matching TRBD1. The V and J ends lost 5 bases and 6 bases, in that order; junction bases with no gene match: 11. Germline CDR1 and CDR2: SGHTA and FQGNSA. This CDR3 is built from 15 residues. The CDR3 sequence: CASSLRDRVAGEQYF. CDR3 bases: TGTGCCAGCAGCCTGCGGGACAGGGTGGCGGGCGAGCAGTACTTC.

V is TRBV7-2 and J is TRBJ2-7, with D tentatively TRBD2 (6 bases). Looked up from germline, CDR1 is SGHTA and CDR2 is FQGNSA. The length of the CDR3 is 11 residues. The CDR3 here is CASSLASGGYV. The DNA for the CDR3 is TGTGCCAGCAGCTTAGCGTCTGGGGGGTATGTC.

This clonotype came up many times. The chain recombines TRBV4-3 with TRBJ2-1, with 10 bases that match TRBD2. The germline V gene encodes CDR1 LGHNA and CDR2 YSLEER. CDR3 size: 19 residues. Unmatched junction bases numbered 11, after V lost 0 bases and J lost 3 bases. The CDR3 DNA follows: TGCGCCAGCAGCCAAGATCAAGGTAGCGGGAGGACCGTCTACAATGAGCAGTTCTTC. This sequence encodes CASSQDQGSGRTVYNEQFF.

This clonotype was detected a few times. This sequence joins TRBV6-2 or TRBV6-3 and TRBJ1-5; 7 bases align to TRBD1. CDR1 MNHEY and CDR2 SVGEGT come from the germline V gene. The CDR3 runs 15 residues. The J segment lost 2 bases and the V segment lost 2 bases, leaving 3 bases of the junction unmatched. The CDR3 loop is CASSYDRVGNQPQHF. In DNA form, the CDR3 reads TGTGCCAGCAGTTACGACAGGGTGGGCAATCAGCCCCAGCATTTT.

The chain employs TRBV15 and TRBJ1-6; D is perhaps TRBD1 (5 bases). Germline-derived CDR1 and CDR2 are LNHNV and YYDKDF (reference sequence). The ends were cut back, 2 bases at V and 9 bases at J, with 8 bases in the middle. This CDR3 has 13 amino acids. CDR3 residues: CATSRRGGSPLHF. CDR3 DNA: TGTGCCACCAGCAGACGGGGGGGTTCACCCCTCCACTTT.